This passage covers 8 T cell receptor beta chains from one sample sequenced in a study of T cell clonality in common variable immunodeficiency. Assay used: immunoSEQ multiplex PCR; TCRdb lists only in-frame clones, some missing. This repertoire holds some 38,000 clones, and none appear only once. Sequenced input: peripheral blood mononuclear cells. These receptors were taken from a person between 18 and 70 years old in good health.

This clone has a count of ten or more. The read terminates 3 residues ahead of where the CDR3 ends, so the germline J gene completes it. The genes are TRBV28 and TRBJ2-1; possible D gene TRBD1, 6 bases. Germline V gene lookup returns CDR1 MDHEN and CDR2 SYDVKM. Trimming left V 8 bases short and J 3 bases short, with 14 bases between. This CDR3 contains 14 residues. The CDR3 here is CASLQGPYYNEQFF. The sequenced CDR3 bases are TGTGCCAGCTTACAGGGTCCCTACTACAATGAG. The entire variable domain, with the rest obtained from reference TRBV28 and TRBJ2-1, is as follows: DVKVTQSSRYLVKRTGEKVFLECVQDMDHENMFWYRQDPGLGLRLIYFSYDVKMKEKGDIPEGYSVSREKKERFSLILESASTNQTSMYLCASLQGPYYNEQFFGPGTRLTVL.

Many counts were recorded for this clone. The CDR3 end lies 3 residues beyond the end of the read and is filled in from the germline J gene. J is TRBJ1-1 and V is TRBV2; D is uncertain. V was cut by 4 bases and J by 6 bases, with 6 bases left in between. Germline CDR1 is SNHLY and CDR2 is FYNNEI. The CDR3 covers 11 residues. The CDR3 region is CASSVLSEAFF. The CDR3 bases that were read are TGTGCCAGCAGTGTACTATCTGAA.

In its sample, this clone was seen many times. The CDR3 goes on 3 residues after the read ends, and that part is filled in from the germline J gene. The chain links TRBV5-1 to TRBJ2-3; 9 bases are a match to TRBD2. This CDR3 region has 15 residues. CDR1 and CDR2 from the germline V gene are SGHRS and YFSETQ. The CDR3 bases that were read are TGCGCCAGCAGCTTGACTAGCGGGTCCCAAGAGACG. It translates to CASSLTSGSQET. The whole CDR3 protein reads CASSLTSGSQETQYF.

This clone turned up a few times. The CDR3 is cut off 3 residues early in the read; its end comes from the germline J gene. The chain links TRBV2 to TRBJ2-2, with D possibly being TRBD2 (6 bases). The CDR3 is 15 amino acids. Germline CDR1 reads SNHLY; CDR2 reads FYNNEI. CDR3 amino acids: CASSETGTDNEKLFF. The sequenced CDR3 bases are TGTGCCAGCAGTGAGACCGGGACTGATAATGAAAAG.

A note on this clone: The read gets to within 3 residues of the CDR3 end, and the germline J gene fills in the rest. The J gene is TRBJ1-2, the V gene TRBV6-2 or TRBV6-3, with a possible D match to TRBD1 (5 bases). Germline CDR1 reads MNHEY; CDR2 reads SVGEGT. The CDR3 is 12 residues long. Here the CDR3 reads CASSGHNNDYTF. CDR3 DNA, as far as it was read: TGTGCCAGCAGTGGACACAACAATGAC.

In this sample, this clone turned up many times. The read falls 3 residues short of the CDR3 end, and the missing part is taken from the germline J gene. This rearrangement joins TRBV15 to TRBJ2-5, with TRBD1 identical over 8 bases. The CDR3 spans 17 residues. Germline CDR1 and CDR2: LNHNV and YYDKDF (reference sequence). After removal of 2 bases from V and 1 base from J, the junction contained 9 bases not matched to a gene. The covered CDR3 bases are TGTGCCACCAGCAGACCCCTCTTTACAGGGGGCCAAGAGACC. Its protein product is CATSRPLFTGGQET. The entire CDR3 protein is CATSRPLFTGGQETQYF.

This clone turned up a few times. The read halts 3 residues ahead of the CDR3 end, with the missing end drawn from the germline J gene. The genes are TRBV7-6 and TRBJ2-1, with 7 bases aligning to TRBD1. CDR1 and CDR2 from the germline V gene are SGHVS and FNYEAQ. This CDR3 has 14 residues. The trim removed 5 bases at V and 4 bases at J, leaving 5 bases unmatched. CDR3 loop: CASSNRGLYNEQFF. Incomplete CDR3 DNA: TGTGCCAGCAGCAACAGGGGTTTGTACAATGAG.

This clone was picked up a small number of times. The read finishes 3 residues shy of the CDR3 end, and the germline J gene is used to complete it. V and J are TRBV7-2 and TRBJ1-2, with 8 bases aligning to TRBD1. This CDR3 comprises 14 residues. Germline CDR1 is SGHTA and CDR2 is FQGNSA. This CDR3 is CASSRTGTGYDYTF. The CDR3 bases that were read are TGTGCCAGCAGCCGTACCGGGACAGGCTACGAC.